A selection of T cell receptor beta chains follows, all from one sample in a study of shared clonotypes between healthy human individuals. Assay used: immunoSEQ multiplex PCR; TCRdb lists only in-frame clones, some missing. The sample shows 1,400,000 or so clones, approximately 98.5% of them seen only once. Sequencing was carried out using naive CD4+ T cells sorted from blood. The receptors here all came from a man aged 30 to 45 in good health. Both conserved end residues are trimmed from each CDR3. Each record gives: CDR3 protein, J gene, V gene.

CDR3aa: ASSVTAGPSYEQY; j_gene: TRBJ2-7; v_gene: TRBV28
CDR3aa: ASSFQYEQY; j_gene: TRBJ2-7; v_gene: TRBV7-9
CDR3aa: ASSPPLGLAREQY; j_gene: TRBJ2-7; v_gene: TRBV7-8
CDR3aa: ASSYPPDQPQH; j_gene: TRBJ1-5; v_gene: TRBV6-6
CDR3aa: AIKIAGEETQY; j_gene: TRBJ2-5; v_gene: TRBV10-3
CDR3aa: ASSLATSGTTDTQY; j_gene: TRBJ2-3; v_gene: TRBV5-1
CDR3aa: ASSPPRGAGVAEGTYNEQF; j_gene: TRBJ2-1; v_gene: TRBV18
CDR3aa: ASSLRPAREQY; j_gene: TRBJ2-7; v_gene: TRBV5-6
CDR3aa: ASSTGGADIQY; j_gene: TRBJ2-4; v_gene: TRBV5-1
CDR3aa: ASSLAGEGNEQF; j_gene: TRBJ2-1; v_gene: TRBV7-7
CDR3aa: ASSRERTNHQPQH; j_gene: TRBJ1-5; v_gene: TRBV14
CDR3aa: SVTKDSKNEKLF; j_gene: TRBJ1-4; v_gene: TRBV29-1
CDR3aa: ASSVDRPSSTDTQY; j_gene: TRBJ2-3; v_gene: TRBV9
CDR3aa: ASNRGPNEKLF; j_gene: TRBJ1-4; v_gene: TRBV25-1
CDR3aa: ASSRTKETQY; j_gene: TRBJ2-5; v_gene: TRBV19
CDR3aa: ASSPGTGAYEQY; j_gene: TRBJ2-7; v_gene: TRBV18
CDR3aa: ASSYLTGNTEAF; j_gene: TRBJ1-1; v_gene: TRBV6-5
CDR3aa: AISELADYPEQY; j_gene: TRBJ2-7; v_gene: TRBV10-3
CDR3aa: ASSDTGINEQF; j_gene: TRBJ2-1; v_gene: TRBV2
CDR3aa: ASSPGLTGPYEQY; j_gene: TRBJ2-7; v_gene: TRBV5-1
CDR3aa: ASTTSGSSHEQF; j_gene: TRBJ2-1; v_gene: TRBV28
CDR3aa: ASSESSQYEQY; j_gene: TRBJ2-7; v_gene: TRBV10-1
CDR3aa: ASSIRGGSATQY; j_gene: TRBJ2-5; v_gene: TRBV19
CDR3aa: ASSVAGQWGYT; j_gene: TRBJ1-2; v_gene: TRBV2
CDR3aa: ATSRERPRDTQY; j_gene: TRBJ2-3; v_gene: TRBV15
CDR3aa: ASSVGWGNEQY; j_gene: TRBJ2-7; v_gene: TRBV9
CDR3aa: ASSLGSRGTEAF; j_gene: TRBJ1-1; v_gene: TRBV7-8
CDR3aa: ASSLLRSGSNEQF; j_gene: TRBJ2-1; v_gene: TRBV7-9
CDR3aa: ASSLGQGLNEKLF; j_gene: TRBJ1-4; v_gene: TRBV7-9
CDR3aa: ASSFRRVLASGETQY; j_gene: TRBJ2-5; v_gene: TRBV11-2
CDR3aa: ASPPGPEDGNTDTQY; j_gene: TRBJ2-3; v_gene: TRBV6-9
CDR3aa: ASSPGGLAGIGRTDTQY; j_gene: TRBJ2-3; v_gene: TRBV7-9
CDR3aa: ASSYWNWDEQF; j_gene: TRBJ2-1; v_gene: TRBV6-5
CDR3aa: ASSLDGHSGNTIY; j_gene: TRBJ1-3; v_gene: TRBV11-2
CDR3aa: ASSRGTGLSYEQY; j_gene: TRBJ2-7; v_gene: TRBV27
CDR3aa: ASSSGPSYTDTQY; j_gene: TRBJ2-3; v_gene: TRBV7-2
CDR3aa: ASSATGGSNQPQH; j_gene: TRBJ1-5; v_gene: TRBV6-1
CDR3aa: ASSLRDSHEQY; j_gene: TRBJ2-7; v_gene: TRBV11-3
CDR3aa: ASSISGTKDTQY; j_gene: TRBJ2-3; v_gene: TRBV19